This is a list of T cell receptor beta chains from one sample in a study of blood T cell repertoires in COVID-19. Measured with immunoSEQ multiplex PCR; TCRdb has only the in-frame clones, and not every one. Found here are about 150,000 clones, around 87% of them singletons; the top ten hold 4%. Sequencing was carried out using PBMCs or T cells enriched from blood (not recorded which). The receptor source for this set is a woman aged 40 to 55 who had been exposed to COVID-19. Each CDR3 is given with its conserved first and last residue. D genes are given only for firm matches. Size is omitted from some rows. Given values are once, few, many or a class for expanded clones.

d_call: -; j_call: TRBJ1-1; v_call: TRBV29-1; clone_size: once; cdr3_length: 12; cdr3_nt: TGCAGCGTTGAATCCCAATCCTACGAAGCTTTCTTT; cdr3_aa: CSVESQSYEAFF
d_call: TRBD1; j_call: TRBJ2-7; v_call: TRBV23-1; clone_size: -; cdr3_length: 14; cdr3_nt: TGCGCCAGCAGTCGGGGACAGGGTATCGACGAGCAGTACTTC; cdr3_aa: CASSRGQGIDEQYF
d_call: -; j_call: TRBJ1-6; v_call: TRBV11-2; clone_size: -; cdr3_length: 12; cdr3_nt: TGTGCCAGCGGGACAAACAATTCACCCCTCCACTTT; cdr3_aa: CASGTNNSPLHF
d_call: -; j_call: TRBJ2-7; v_call: TRBV6-5; clone_size: -; cdr3_length: 15; cdr3_nt: TGTGCCAGCAGTTACCGATTGGGGGGACCCGACGAGCAGTACTTC; cdr3_aa: CASSYRLGGPDEQYF
d_call: -; j_call: TRBJ2-5; v_call: TRBV10-2; clone_size: many; cdr3_length: 14; cdr3_nt: TGCGCCAGCAGTGAGAAGGACATACAAGAGACCCAGTACTTC; cdr3_aa: CASSEKDIQETQYF
d_call: -; j_call: TRBJ1-2; v_call: TRBV7-2; clone_size: -; cdr3_length: 15; cdr3_nt: TGTGCCAGCAGCTTAAACCGCGACAGCTCCTATGGCTACACCTTC; cdr3_aa: CASSLNRDSSYGYTF
d_call: -; j_call: TRBJ2-5; v_call: TRBV29-1; clone_size: -; cdr3_length: 15; cdr3_nt: TGCAGCGTCCCAAAGCCGGGGAAGAGGCTGTATACCCAGTACTTC; cdr3_aa: CSVPKPGKRLYTQYF
d_call: -; j_call: TRBJ1-3; v_call: TRBV10-3; clone_size: -; cdr3_length: 14; cdr3_nt: TGTGCCATCAGTGTGGAGGAGTCTGGAAACACCATATATTTT; cdr3_aa: CAISVEESGNTIYF
d_call: TRBD2; j_call: TRBJ2-1; v_call: TRBV7-7; clone_size: -; cdr3_length: 15; cdr3_nt: TGTGCCAGCAGCCAAGCAGCGGGAGACTACAATGAGCAGTTCTTC; cdr3_aa: CASSQAAGDYNEQFF
d_call: -; j_call: TRBJ1-1; v_call: TRBV18; clone_size: -; cdr3_length: 17; cdr3_nt: TGTGCCAGCTCACCAGCCCTGGCGGGGGGCGCCGTCACTGAAGCTTTCTTT; cdr3_aa: CASSPALAGGAVTEAFF
d_call: TRBD2; j_call: TRBJ2-1; v_call: TRBV19; clone_size: once; cdr3_length: 15; cdr3_nt: TGTGCCAGTAGTATTCTTGCGGGAGGGCAGAATGAGCAGTTCTTC; cdr3_aa: CASSILAGGQNEQFF
d_call: TRBD1; j_call: TRBJ2-1; v_call: TRBV7-2; clone_size: -; cdr3_length: 14; cdr3_nt: TGTGCCAGCAGCCACGGGACAGGGGGCTTTGAGCAGTTCTTC; cdr3_aa: CASSHGTGGFEQFF
d_call: -; j_call: TRBJ1-1; v_call: TRBV18; clone_size: -; cdr3_length: 14; cdr3_nt: TGTGCCAGCTCACCACCGGCCAGAGGGACTGAAGCTTTCTTT; cdr3_aa: CASSPPARGTEAFF
d_call: -; j_call: TRBJ1-2; v_call: TRBV6-1; clone_size: -; cdr3_length: 17; cdr3_nt: TGTGCCAGCAGTGAATTCGGATCGGCAAAAACAGACTATGGCTACACCTTC; cdr3_aa: CASSEFGSAKTDYGYTF
d_call: -; j_call: TRBJ2-7; v_call: TRBV7-2; clone_size: -; cdr3_length: 14; cdr3_nt: TGTGCCAGCAGCCCTGGGGGCCTCTCCTACGAGCAGTACTTC; cdr3_aa: CASSPGGLSYEQYF
d_call: TRBD1; j_call: TRBJ2-7; v_call: TRBV10-3; clone_size: -; cdr3_length: 13; cdr3_nt: TGTGCCATCAGTGACGGGACAGTCTACGAGCAGTACTTC; cdr3_aa: CAISDGTVYEQYF
d_call: -; j_call: TRBJ1-3; v_call: TRBV19; clone_size: -; cdr3_length: 14; cdr3_nt: TGTGCCAGTAAGGCGGGGGGCTCTGGAAACACCATATATTTT; cdr3_aa: CASKAGGSGNTIYF
d_call: TRBD1; j_call: TRBJ2-2; v_call: TRBV27; clone_size: -; cdr3_length: 14; cdr3_nt: TGTGCCAGCAGTTTATGGGGGACAGCCGGGGAGCTGTTTTTT; cdr3_aa: CASSLWGTAGELFF
d_call: -; j_call: TRBJ2-7; v_call: TRBV9; clone_size: -; cdr3_length: 14; cdr3_nt: TGTGCCAGCAGCGATGATACAGGGTTGGACAAGCAGTACTTC; cdr3_aa: CASSDDTGLDKQYF
d_call: -; j_call: TRBJ1-1; v_call: TRBV15; clone_size: -; cdr3_length: 14; cdr3_nt: TGTGCCACCAGCAGATGGGCAGTGAACACTGAAGCTTTCTTT; cdr3_aa: CATSRWAVNTEAFF
d_call: TRBD2; j_call: TRBJ2-3; v_call: TRBV4-1; clone_size: -; cdr3_length: 14; cdr3_nt: TGCGCCAGCAGCAAGGGTGCGGGAGGGGATACGCAGTATTTT; cdr3_aa: CASSKGAGGDTQYF
d_call: -; j_call: TRBJ2-2; v_call: TRBV4-1; clone_size: -; cdr3_length: 14; cdr3_nt: TGCGCCAGCAGCCAAGAGGCTAGCACCGGGGAGCTGTTTTTT; cdr3_aa: CASSQEASTGELFF